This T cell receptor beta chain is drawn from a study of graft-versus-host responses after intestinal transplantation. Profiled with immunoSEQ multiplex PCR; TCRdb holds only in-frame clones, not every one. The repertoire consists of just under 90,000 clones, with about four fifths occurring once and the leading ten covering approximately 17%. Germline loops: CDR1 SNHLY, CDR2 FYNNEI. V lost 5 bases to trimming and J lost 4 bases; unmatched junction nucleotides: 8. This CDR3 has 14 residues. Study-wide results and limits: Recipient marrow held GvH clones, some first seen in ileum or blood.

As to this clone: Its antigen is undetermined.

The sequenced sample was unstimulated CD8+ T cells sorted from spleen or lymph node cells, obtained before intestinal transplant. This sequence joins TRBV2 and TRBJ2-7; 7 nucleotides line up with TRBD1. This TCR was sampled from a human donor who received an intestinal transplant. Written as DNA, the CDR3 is TGTGCCAGCAGTATTAAACAGGGGTGGTACGAGCAGTACTTC. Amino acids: CASSIKQGWYEQYF. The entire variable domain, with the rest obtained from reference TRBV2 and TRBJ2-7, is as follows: EPEVTQTPSHQVTQMGQEVILRCVPISNHLYFYWYRQILGQKVEFLVSFYNNEISEKSEIFDDQFSVERPDGSNFTLKIRSTKLEDSAMYFCASSIKQGWYEQYFGPGTRLTVT.